This T cell receptor beta chain originates from a study of T-cell reconstitution after alpha-beta-depleted transplantation in children. Germline V gives CDR1 SGHRS, CDR2 YFSETQ. V trimming: 2 bases; J trimming: 0 bases; junction bases outside the gene matches: 6. This CDR3 region has 16 residues. Unique molecular identifiers were incorporated during preparation of the TCRbeta library. Via MiXCR, TCRdb re-called the PCR reads, giving one row per CDR3 protein. The sample shows approximately 1,000,000 distinct CDR3 sequences, about 29% of them seen only once. Study findings and constraints: Reports say that about two months after transplant, the alpha-beta T cells came out of several hundred graft clones that had expanded. It was newly produced T cells that mostly accounted for T-cell counts and diversity one year after transplant.

With regard to this clonotype: Its antigen is currently unknown.

The clonotype originates from a boy less than two years old who had a stem cell transplant for SCID, so the T cells may come from the graft donor. The V gene is TRBV5-1, the J gene TRBJ2-7; 9 bases fit TRBD1. Material: PBMCs, mostly from graft donor cells, obtained 360 days after TCRalphabeta/CD19-depleted stem cell transplant. The CDR3 loop reads CASSFQQGAGSYEQYF. The CDR3 nucleotides are TGCGCCAGCAGCTTTCAACAGGGGGCCGGCTCCTACGAGCAGTACTTC.